This T cell receptor (beta chain) was profiled in a study of metastatic and nonmetastatic thyroid tumors (dated by TCRdb to about 2020). Context from the whole study: The researchers compared repertoires between peripheral blood samples and tumor or nodule tissue samples from patients with malignant or benign thyroid disease. The paper as a whole reports these results and caveats: In both blood and tumor samples, malignant tumors were reported to have significantly higher TCR beta diversity than benign nodules.

The library was obtained by PCR. Sequencing relied on an Illumina HiSeq 4000. High-throughput sequencing was used to profile the TCR beta-chain CDR3 region of each patient. In the original analysis: CDR3 differences across clinicopathological groups were used to build a classifier for discriminating distant-metastatic papillary thyroid cancer patients. The Shannon index was used to assess repertoire diversity, and the Morisita-Horn index was used to assess tumor-blood repertoire similarity. Starting from the raw public reads, TCRdb applied fastp trimming at Q25, assembled clones with MiXCR and retained in-frame beta chains. These V and J calls are TCRdb output, not the study's own analysis. The sample table shows tens of thousands of clones, and 15% to 20% are seen once. The ten largest make up around 3.9% of the sample. At least ten counts were recorded for this clone. Its antigen remains undetermined. No much larger clone is present one base from it, and per-base qualities are unavailable.

The CDR3 runs 15 amino acids, cysteine and phenylalanine included. Of all the DNA, just the CDR3 is kept, 45 bases in frame from base 1. V lost 1 base and J lost 7 bases, and the count of bases not matched to a germline gene is 6. Via the germline V gene, CDR1 is SGHRS and CDR2 YFSETQ. Before undergoing thyroid surgery, none of the patients had been given any kind of treatment. The study retrospectively analysed patient clinical samples collected from about 2012 to 2019 using T-cell receptor beta sequencing. This sequence uses TRBV5-1 and TRBJ1-4; TRBD1 aligns with 8 central bases. Material for sequencing was blood. The TCR originated in a female donor with papillary thyroid cancer or a benign thyroid nodule (not recorded which). Some clones in this sample may be carry-over from other donors' samples. Here is the DNA: TGCGCCAGCAGCTTGAGTGCCGGACAGGGTGAAAAACTGTTTTTT. Translated, this gives CASSLSAGQGEKLFF.